This T cell receptor (beta chain) originates from a study of blood T cell repertoires in COVID-19. Study overall: COVID-19 samples, acute and convalescent, were from the United States, Italy and Spain.

Sequencing used immunoSEQ multiplex PCR; TCRdb keeps in-frame clones, though not all of them. The sample shows roughly 120,000 clones, 80% to 90% of them seen only once. Germline V gene lookup returns CDR1 DFQATT and CDR2 SNEGSKA (reference sequence). This CDR3 spans 10 amino acids. Sequencing used peripheral blood. The V and J genes are TRBV20-1 and TRBJ1-6, with a possible D match to TRBD1 (5 bases). This TCR was recovered from a human donor in a cohort sampled during active COVID-19. CDR3 bases: TGCGGGGCAGATTCTCCACCCCTCCACTTT. Translation: CGADSPPLHF.